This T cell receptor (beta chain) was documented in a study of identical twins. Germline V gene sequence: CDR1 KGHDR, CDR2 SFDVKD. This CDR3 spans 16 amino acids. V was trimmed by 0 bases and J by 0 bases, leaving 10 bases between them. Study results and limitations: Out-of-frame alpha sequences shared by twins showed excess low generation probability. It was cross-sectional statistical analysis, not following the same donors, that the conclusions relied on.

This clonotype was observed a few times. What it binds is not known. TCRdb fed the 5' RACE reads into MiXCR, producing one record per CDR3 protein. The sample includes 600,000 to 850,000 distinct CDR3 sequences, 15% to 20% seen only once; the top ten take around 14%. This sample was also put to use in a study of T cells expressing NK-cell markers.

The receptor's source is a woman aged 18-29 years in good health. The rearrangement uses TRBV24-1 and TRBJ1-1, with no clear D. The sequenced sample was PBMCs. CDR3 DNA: TGTGCCACCAGTGATTTGCATCCGGGGTTGAACACTGAAGCTTTCTTT. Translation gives CATSDLHPGLNTEAFF.